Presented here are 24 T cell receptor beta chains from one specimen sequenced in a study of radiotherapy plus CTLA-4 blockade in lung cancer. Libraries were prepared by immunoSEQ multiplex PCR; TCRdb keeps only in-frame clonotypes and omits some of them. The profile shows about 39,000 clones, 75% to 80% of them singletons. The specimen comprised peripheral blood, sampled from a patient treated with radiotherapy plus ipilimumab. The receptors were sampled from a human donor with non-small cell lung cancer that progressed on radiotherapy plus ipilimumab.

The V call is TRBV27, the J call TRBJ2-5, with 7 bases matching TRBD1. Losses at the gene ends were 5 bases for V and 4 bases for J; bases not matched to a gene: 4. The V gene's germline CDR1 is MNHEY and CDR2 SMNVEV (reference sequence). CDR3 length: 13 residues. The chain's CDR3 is CASSITGAETQYF. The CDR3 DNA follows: TGTGCCAGCAGTATCACAGGGGCAGAGACCCAGTACTTC.

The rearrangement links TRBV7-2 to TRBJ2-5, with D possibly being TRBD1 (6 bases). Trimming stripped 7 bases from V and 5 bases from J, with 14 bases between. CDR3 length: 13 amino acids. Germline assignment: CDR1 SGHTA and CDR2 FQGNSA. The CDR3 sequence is CASTAGVRETQYF. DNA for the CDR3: TGTGCCAGCACCGCAGGGGTGCGGGAGACCCAGTACTTC.

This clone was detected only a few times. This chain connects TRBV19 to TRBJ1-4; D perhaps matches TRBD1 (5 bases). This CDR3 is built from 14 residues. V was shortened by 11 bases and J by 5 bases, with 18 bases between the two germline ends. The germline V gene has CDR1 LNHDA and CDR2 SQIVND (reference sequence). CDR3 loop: CASKRGLENEKLFF. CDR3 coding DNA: TGTGCCTCCAAAAGGGGACTGGAGAATGAAAAACTGTTTTTT.

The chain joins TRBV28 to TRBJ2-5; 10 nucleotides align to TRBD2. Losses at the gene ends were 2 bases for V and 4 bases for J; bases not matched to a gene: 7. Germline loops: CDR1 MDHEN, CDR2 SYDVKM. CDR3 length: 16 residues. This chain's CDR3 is CASSLGSGGARETQYF. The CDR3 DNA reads TGTGCCAGCAGTTTAGGGAGCGGGGGGGCGAGAGAGACCCAGTACTTC.

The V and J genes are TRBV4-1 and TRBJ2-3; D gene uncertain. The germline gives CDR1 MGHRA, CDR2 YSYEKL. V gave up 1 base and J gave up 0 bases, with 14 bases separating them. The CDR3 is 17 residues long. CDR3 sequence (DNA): TGCGCCAGCAGCCAAGCCCTGGCTACGGGTAGCACAGATACGCAGTATTTT. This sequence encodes CASSQALATGSTDTQYF.

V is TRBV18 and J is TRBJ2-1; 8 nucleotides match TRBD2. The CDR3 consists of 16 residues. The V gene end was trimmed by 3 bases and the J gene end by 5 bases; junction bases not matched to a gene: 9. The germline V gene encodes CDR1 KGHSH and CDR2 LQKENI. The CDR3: CASSPRGVAGNNEQFF. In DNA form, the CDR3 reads TGTGCCAGCTCACCGAGGGGGGTAGCGGGGAACAATGAGCAGTTCTTC. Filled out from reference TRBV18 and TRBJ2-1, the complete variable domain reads NAGVMQNPRHLVRRRGQEARLRCSPMKGHSHVYWYRQLPEEGLKFMVYLQKENIIDESGMPKERFSAEFPKEGPSILRIQQVVRGDSAAYFCASSPRGVAGNNEQFFGPGTRLTVL.

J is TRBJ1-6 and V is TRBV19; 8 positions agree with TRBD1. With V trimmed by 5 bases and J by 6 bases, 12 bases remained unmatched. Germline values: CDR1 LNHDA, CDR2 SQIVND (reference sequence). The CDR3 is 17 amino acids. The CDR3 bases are TGTGCCAGTAGTCTTCGCGGCCCGGGACAGGCTAATTCACCCCTCCACTTT. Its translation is CASSLRGPGQANSPLHF.

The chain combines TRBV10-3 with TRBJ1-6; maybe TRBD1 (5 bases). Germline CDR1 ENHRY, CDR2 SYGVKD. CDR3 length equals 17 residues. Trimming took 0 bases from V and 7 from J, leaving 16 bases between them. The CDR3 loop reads CAISESSWGGGNSPLHF. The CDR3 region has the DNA TGTGCCATCAGTGAGTCGTCGTGGGGGGGAGGCAATTCACCCCTCCACTTT.

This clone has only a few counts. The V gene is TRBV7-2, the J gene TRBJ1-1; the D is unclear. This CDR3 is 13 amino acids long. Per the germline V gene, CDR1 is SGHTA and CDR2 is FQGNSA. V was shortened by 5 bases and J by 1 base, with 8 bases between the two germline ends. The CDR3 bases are TGTGCCAGCAGCGCGCATCCGAACACTGAAGCTTTCTTT. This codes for CASSAHPNTEAFF.

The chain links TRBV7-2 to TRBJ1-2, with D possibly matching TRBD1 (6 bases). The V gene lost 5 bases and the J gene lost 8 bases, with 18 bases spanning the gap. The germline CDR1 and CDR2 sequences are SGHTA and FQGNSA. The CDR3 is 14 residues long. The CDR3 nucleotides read TGTGCCAGCAGCGCAACAGGGACCAACGAGGGCTACACCTTC. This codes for CASSATGTNEGYTF.

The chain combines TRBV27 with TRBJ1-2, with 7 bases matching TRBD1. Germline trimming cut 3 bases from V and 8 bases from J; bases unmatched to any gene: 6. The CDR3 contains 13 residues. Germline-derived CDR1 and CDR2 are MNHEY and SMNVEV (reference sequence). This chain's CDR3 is CASSFQGGRGYTF. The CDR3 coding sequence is TGTGCCAGCAGTTTCCAGGGGGGACGGGGCTACACCTTC.

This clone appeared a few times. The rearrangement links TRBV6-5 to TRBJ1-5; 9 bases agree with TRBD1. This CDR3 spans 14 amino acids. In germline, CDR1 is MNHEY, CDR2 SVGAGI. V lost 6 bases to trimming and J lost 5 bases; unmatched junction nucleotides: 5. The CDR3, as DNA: TGTGCCAGCAGCGACCGGGACAGGGATCAGCCCCAGCATTTT. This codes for CASSDRDRDQPQHF.

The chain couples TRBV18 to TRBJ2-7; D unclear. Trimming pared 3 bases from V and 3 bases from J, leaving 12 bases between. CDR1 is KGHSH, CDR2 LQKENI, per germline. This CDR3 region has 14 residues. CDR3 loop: CASSPTHPSYEQYF. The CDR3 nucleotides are TGTGCCAGCTCACCTACTCATCCGAGCTACGAGCAGTACTTC.

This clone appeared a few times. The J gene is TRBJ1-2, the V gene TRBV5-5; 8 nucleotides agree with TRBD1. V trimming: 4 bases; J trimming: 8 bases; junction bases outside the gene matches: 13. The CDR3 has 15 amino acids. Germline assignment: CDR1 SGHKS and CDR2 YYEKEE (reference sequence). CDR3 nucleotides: TGTGCCAGCAGCACCCTCCCGGGACAGGAAGAAGGCTACACCTTC. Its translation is CASSTLPGQEEGYTF.

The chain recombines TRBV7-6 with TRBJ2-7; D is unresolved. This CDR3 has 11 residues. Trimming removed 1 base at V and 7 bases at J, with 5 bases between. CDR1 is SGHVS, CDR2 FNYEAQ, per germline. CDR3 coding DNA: TGTGCCAGCAGCTTAGTCGGGGAGCAGTACTTC. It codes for CASSLVGEQYF.

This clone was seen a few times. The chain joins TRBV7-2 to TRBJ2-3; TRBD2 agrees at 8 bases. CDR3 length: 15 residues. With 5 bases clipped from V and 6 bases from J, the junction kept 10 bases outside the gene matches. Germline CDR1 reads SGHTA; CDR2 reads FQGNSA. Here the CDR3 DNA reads TGTGCCAGCAGCCCACGGGGTAGCGGGGCTGATACGCAGTATTTT. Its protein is CASSPRGSGADTQYF.

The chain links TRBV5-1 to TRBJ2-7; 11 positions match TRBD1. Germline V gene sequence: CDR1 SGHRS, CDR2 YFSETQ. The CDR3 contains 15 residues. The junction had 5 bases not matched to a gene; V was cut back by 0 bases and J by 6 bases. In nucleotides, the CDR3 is TGCGCCAGCAGCTTGGCCGGGACAGGGGGGTTCGAGCAGTACTTC. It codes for CASSLAGTGGFEQYF.

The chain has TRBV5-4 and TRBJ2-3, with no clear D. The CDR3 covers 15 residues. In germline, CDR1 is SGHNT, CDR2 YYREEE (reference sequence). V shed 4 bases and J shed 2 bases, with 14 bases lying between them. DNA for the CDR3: TGTGCCAGCAGCCCGGAGTCCTCTTTCACAGATACGCAGTATTTT. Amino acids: CASSPESSFTDTQYF.

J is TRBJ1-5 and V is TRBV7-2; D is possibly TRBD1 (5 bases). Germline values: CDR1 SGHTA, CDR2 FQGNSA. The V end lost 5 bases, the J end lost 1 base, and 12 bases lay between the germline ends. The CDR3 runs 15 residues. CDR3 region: CASSPRASSNQPQHF. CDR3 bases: TGTGCCAGCAGCCCCAGGGCCTCAAGCAATCAGCCCCAGCATTTT.

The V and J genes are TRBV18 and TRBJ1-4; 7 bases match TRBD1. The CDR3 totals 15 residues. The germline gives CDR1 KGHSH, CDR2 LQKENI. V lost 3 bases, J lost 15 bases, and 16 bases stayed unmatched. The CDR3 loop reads CASSPDRVLRQGMFF. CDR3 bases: TGTGCCAGCTCACCCGACAGGGTATTGCGTCAGGGGATGTTTTTT. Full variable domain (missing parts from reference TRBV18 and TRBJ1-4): NAGVMQNPRHLVRRRGQEARLRCSPMKGHSHVYWYRQLPEEGLKFMVYLQKENIIDESGMPKERFSAEFPKEGPSILRIQQVVRGDSAAYFCASSPDRVLRQGMFFGSGTQLSVL.

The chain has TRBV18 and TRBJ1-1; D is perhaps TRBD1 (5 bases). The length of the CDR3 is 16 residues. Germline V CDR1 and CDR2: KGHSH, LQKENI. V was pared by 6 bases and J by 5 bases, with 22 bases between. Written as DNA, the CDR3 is TGTGCCAGCTCTACGCAAGGAATCCCCGGGGGGACTGAAGCTTTCTTT. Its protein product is CASSTQGIPGGTEAFF.

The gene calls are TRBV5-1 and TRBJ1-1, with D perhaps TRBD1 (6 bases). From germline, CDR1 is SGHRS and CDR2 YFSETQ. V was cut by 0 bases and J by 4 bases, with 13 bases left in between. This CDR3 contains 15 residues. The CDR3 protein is CASSLDAGARTEAFF. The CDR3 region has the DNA TGCGCCAGCAGCTTGGATGCGGGGGCGCGCACTGAAGCTTTCTTT.

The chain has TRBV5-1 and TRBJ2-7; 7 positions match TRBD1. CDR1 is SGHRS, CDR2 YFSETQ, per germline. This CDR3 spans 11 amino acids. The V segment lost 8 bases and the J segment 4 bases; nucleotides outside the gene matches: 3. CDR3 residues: CARQQGYEQYF. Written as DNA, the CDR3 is TGCGCCAGGCAACAGGGGTACGAGCAGTACTTC.

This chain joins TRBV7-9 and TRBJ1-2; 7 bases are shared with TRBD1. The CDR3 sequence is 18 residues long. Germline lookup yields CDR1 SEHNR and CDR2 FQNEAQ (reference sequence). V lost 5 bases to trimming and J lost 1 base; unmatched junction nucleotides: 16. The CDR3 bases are TGTGCCAGCAGCCCAGCCGAACACCGGGACAGAGATAACTATGGCTACACCTTC. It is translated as CASSPAEHRDRDNYGYTF. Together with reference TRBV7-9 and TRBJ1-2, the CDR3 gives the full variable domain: DTGVSQNPRHKITKRGQNVTFRCDPISEHNRLYWYRQTLGQGPEFLTYFQNEAQLEKSRLLSDRFSAERPKGSFSTLEIQRTEQGDSAMYLCASSPAEHRDRDNYGYTFGSGTRLTVV.